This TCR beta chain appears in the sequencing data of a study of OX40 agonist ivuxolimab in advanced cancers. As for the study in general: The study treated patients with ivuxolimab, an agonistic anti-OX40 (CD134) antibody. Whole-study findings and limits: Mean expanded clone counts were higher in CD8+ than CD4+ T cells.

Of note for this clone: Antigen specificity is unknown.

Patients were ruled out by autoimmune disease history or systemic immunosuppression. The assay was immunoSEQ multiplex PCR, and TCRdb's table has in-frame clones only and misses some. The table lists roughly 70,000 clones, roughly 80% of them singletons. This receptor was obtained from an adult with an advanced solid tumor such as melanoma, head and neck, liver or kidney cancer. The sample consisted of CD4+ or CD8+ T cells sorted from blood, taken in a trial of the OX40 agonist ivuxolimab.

CDR3 coding DNA: TGTGCCAGTAGCCAAGGGACAGGGGAAAGCACTGAAGCTTTCTTT. It codes for CASSQGTGESTEAFF. The chain uses TRBV19 and TRBJ1-1; 10 bases line up with TRBD1. Trimming at V came to 6 bases and at J to 4 bases, leaving 8 bases not matched to a gene. CDR3 length equals 15 residues. CDR1 LNHDA and CDR2 SQIVND come from the germline V gene (reference sequence).